This TCR beta chain was sequenced during a study of T-cell reconstitution after alpha-beta-depleted transplantation in children. The germline gives CDR1 SGHTA, CDR2 FQGNSA. This CDR3 contains 14 residues. V lost 3 bases, J lost 4 bases, and 10 bases lay in between. This clonotype was counted only a few times. The TCRbeta library was prepared with unique molecular identifiers. TCRdb itself ran the PCR reads through MiXCR, one entry per CDR3 protein. The table lists about 610,000 distinct CDR3 sequences, under 12% of them singletons. The V call is TRBV7-2, the J call TRBJ2-1, with a tentative D call TRBD2 (6 bases). Sequencing used PBMCs from the stem cell graft donor, obtained from the stem cell graft. This receptor was taken from a human donor who donated a stem cell graft to a child with acute myeloid leukemia. This CDR3 is CASSLMRGYNEQFF. In DNA, the CDR3 is TGTGCCAGCAGCTTGATGCGGGGATACAATGAGCAGTTCTTC.